This paragraph reports one T cell receptor beta chain. CDR3 length equals 11 residues. Germline CDR1 SEHNR, CDR2 FQNEAQ (reference sequence). This entry belongs to a study of CXCR3-negative and CXCR3-positive naive CD8 T cells. UMI labels and 5' RACE were used to prepare the TRB cDNA libraries. TCRdb reanalyzed the 5' RACE reads, giving one entry per CDR3 protein sequence and no DNA. The sample totals 41,000 or so distinct CDR3 sequences. Naive CD8+ T cells carried a CD45RO-CCR7+CD27+CD95- phenotype. This sequence joins TRBV7-9 and TRBJ2-5. The sequence was obtained from a human donor in good health. Some clones in this sample may be carry-over from other donors' samples. Sequences were obtained from naive CXCR3- CD8+ T cells from blood. Subset in this sample: CD45RO-CCR7+CD27+CD95- naive CD8+ T cells lacking CXCR3 (TNR3-). The CDR3 protein is CASSLTETQYF.